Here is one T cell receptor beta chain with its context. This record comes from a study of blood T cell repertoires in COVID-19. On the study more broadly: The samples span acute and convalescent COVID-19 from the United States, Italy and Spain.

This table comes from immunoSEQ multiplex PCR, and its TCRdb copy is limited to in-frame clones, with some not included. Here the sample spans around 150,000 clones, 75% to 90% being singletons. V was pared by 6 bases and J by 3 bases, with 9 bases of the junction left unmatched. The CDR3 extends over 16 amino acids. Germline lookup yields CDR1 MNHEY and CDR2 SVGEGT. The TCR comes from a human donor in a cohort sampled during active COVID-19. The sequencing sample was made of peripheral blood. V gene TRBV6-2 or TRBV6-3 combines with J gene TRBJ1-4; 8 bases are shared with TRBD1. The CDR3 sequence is CASSKTGVLPNEKLFF. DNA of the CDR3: TGTGCCAGCAGCAAGACAGGGGTCCTCCCTAATGAAAAACTGTTTTTT.